This T cell receptor (beta chain) was found in a study of cytomegalovirus exposure and HLA in healthy donors. Regarding the study as a whole: In a later analysis, most CMV-associated TCR beta chains appeared HLA-restricted. Highly shared sequence variants in one cluster were likely a sequencing artifact.

Trimming removed 5 bases at V and 4 bases at J, with 20 bases between. The germline CDR1 and CDR2 sequences are SEHNR and FQNEAQ (reference sequence). The CDR3 is 16 amino acids. Primers: 60 Vbeta forward and 13 Jbeta reverse. The assay was immunoSEQ multiplex PCR, and TCRdb's table has in-frame clones only and misses some. The data contain 200,000 or so clones, 84% of them singletons. Worth noting for this clone: Its matching antigen is unknown.

Sequencing was done on a sample of PBMCs. This chain uses TRBV7-9 with TRBJ1-2, with D unclear. The sequence was obtained from a boy younger than 18 in good health and CMV-seronegative. This CDR3 is CASSASVRGYSYGYTF. CDR3 sequence (DNA): TGTGCCAGCAGCGCCTCGGTTCGGGGTTATTCCTATGGCTACACCTTC.